A selection of T cell receptor beta chains follows, all from one sample in a study of shared clonotypes between healthy human individuals. Sequenced by immunoSEQ multiplex PCR; TCRdb stores in-frame clones only, minus some. The sample holds approximately 2.4 million clones, 90% to 96% seen once. The sequenced material came from naive CD4+ T cells sorted from blood. These receptors originate from a man between 18 and 35 years old in good health. The CDR3 runs from the conserved cysteine through the conserved F or W. The order of the fields is J gene, V gene, D gene, clone size, CDR3 protein, CDR3 DNA. A D gene is named only where the DNA matches it firmly. Clone size is shown for a subset of rows, as once, few, many or a class of expanded clone.

TRBJ2-3	TRBV29-1	.	.	CSASSGGHNTQYF	TGCAGCGCCTCAAGCGGAGGACACAATACGCAGTATTTT
TRBJ2-7	TRBV7-8	TRBD2	.	CASSLRTSGRGGIYEQYF	TGTGCCAGCAGCTTAAGGACTAGCGGGAGGGGGGGAATCTACGAGCAGTACTTC
TRBJ1-1	TRBV10-1	TRBD1	.	CASSASGGVEAFF	TGCGCCAGCAGTGCATCAGGGGGTGTTGAAGCTTTCTTT
TRBJ2-5	TRBV2	.	.	CASSRFNQETQYF	TGTGCCAGCAGTCGTTTCAACCAAGAGACCCAGTACTTC
TRBJ1-2	TRBV5-1	TRBD1	.	CASSLGQGLGYTF	TGCGCCAGCAGCTTAGGACAGGGGCTCGGCTACACCTTC
TRBJ2-6	TRBV6-1	TRBD1	.	CASILQGVGANVLTF	TGTGCCAGCATATTACAGGGGGTTGGGGCCAACGTCCTGACTTTC
TRBJ1-2	TRBV6-5	TRBD1	.	CASSYGTGEIYGYTF	TGTGCCAGCAGTTACGGGACAGGGGAGATCTATGGCTACACCTTC
TRBJ2-1	TRBV10-3	.	once	CAIRAGTDNNEQFF	TGTGCCATCAGGGCCGGGACGGACAACAATGAGCAGTTCTTC
TRBJ1-5	TRBV6-1	.	.	CASSEVRDNQPQHF	TGTGCCAGCAGTGAAGTCAGGGACAATCAGCCCCAGCATTTT
TRBJ1-1	TRBV30	.	.	CAWSSTGTEAFF	TGTGCCTGGAGTTCCACAGGGACTGAAGCTTTCTTT
TRBJ2-3	TRBV5-1	.	.	CASSIERVREGTQYF	TGCGCCAGCAGCATCGAGCGGGTCCGGGAAGGGACGCAGTATTTT
TRBJ2-7	TRBV19	TRBD2	.	CASSIGLAGSGSSYEQYF	TGTGCCAGTAGTATAGGGCTAGCGGGCTCCGGCAGCTCCTACGAGCAGTACTTC
TRBJ2-1	TRBV5-8	.	.	CASSLQSSYNEQFF	TGTGCCAGCAGCTTACAGAGCTCCTACAATGAGCAGTTCTTC
TRBJ2-1	TRBV5-1	TRBD2	.	CASSLGLVGDEQFF	TGCGCCAGCAGCCTAGGACTAGTTGGGGATGAGCAGTTCTTC
TRBJ2-6	TRBV7-9	TRBD2	.	CASSLVRLAGGTGANVLTF	TGTGCCAGCAGCTTAGTTAGACTAGCGGGAGGGACTGGGGCCAACGTCCTGACTTTC
TRBJ1-2	TRBV6-6	.	once	CASSYDAVYGYTF	TGTGCCAGCAGTTACGACGCTGTCTATGGCTACACCTTC
TRBJ2-7	TRBV7-9	.	once	CASSRETYEQYF	TGTGCCAGCAGCCGGGAAACCTACGAGCAGTACTTC
TRBJ2-7	TRBV7-8	.	.	CASSFQPVQQYF	TGTGCCAGCAGCTTCCAACCGGTACAGCAGTACTTC
TRBJ2-3	TRBV7-9	.	.	CASSFFGVNLTQYF	TGTGCCAGCAGCTTTTTTGGGGTTAACCTCACGCAGTATTTT
TRBJ2-5	TRBV7-3	.	.	CASSYDVDETQYF	TGTGCCAGCAGCTACGATGTAGACGAGACCCAGTACTTC
TRBJ2-3	TRBV6-1	.	.	CASSEISSGSTDTQYF	TGTGCCAGCAGTGAAATTTCCTCGGGGAGCACAGATACGCAGTATTTT
TRBJ2-2	TRBV29-1	TRBD1	.	CSVDRTGSNTGELFF	TGCAGCGTTGATAGGACAGGTTCGAACACCGGGGAGCTGTTTTTT
TRBJ2-7	TRBV7-2	.	.	CASSLYRVPYEQYF	TGTGCCAGCAGCTTATACAGGGTCCCCTACGAGCAGTACTTC
TRBJ2-1	TRBV27	.	.	CASSFWLTSTNEQFF	TGTGCCAGCAGTTTTTGGCTAACTTCGACCAATGAGCAGTTCTTC
TRBJ1-5	TRBV7-8	.	.	CASSLANSNQPQHF	TGTGCCAGCAGCTTAGCGAATAGCAATCAGCCCCAGCATTTT
TRBJ2-3	TRBV10-3	.	.	CAISEAGRPTDTQYF	TGTGCCATCAGTGAGGCTGGCCGTCCCACAGATACGCAGTATTTT
TRBJ2-7	TRBV4-2	.	.	CASSQGGGTGSYEQYF	TGTGCCAGCAGCCAAGGGGGCGGCACTGGCTCCTACGAGCAGTACTTC
TRBJ2-7	TRBV12-5	TRBD1	.	CASLLTGEPGYEQYF	TGTGCTAGCTTACTCACAGGGGAACCTGGCTACGAGCAGTACTTC
TRBJ2-5	TRBV2	.	.	CASKYEGGSETQYF	TGTGCCAGCAAATATGAGGGGGGCAGTGAGACCCAGTACTTC
TRBJ1-1	TRBV4-1	.	.	CASSRHEFTEAFF	TGCGCCAGCAGCCGTCATGAGTTCACTGAAGCTTTCTTT
TRBJ2-7	TRBV14	.	.	CASSQVVSGEQYF	TGTGCCAGCAGCCAAGTCGTATCGGGCGAGCAGTACTTC
TRBJ2-2	TRBV7-2	TRBD2	.	CASRKAGTNTGELFF	TGTGCCAGCAGAAAAGCGGGGACGAACACCGGGGAGCTGTTTTTT
TRBJ1-5	TRBV9	.	.	CASSGSQPQHF	TGTGCCAGCAGCGGAAGTCAGCCCCAGCATTTT
TRBJ1-5	TRBV2	.	.	CASSTQGNSNQPQHF	TGTGCCAGCAGTACCCAGGGGAATAGCAATCAGCCCCAGCATTTT
TRBJ2-7	TRBV18	.	.	CASSPPGVYEQYF	TGTGCCAGCTCACCACCCGGGGTTTACGAGCAGTACTTC
TRBJ1-1	TRBV5-1	.	.	CARMGRSNTEAFF	TGCGCCAGGATGGGACGGTCGAACACTGAAGCTTTCTTT
TRBJ2-7	TRBV18	.	.	CASSPLGGNYEQYF	TGTGCCAGCTCACCTCTGGGCGGAAACTACGAGCAGTACTTC
TRBJ2-7	TRBV7-2	TRBD2	.	CASSLVRSGSYEQYF	TGTGCCAGCAGCTTAGTCAGGAGCGGGAGTTACGAGCAGTACTTC
TRBJ2-3	TRBV10-3	TRBD1	.	CALAQTGETDTQYF	TGTGCACTGGCCCAAACAGGGGAGACAGATACGCAGTATTTT
TRBJ2-6	TRBV11-2	.	.	CASSPSGANVLTF	TGTGCCAGCAGCCCCTCTGGGGCCAACGTCCTGACTTTC
TRBJ2-7	TRBV5-4	TRBD2	.	CASSLAAGGPSYEQYF	TGTGCCAGCAGCTTGGCAGCGGGAGGCCCCTCCTACGAGCAGTACTTC
TRBJ2-4	TRBV30	.	.	CAWSVGAWNIQYF	TGTGCCTGGAGTGTAGGAGCGTGGAACATTCAGTACTTC
TRBJ1-2	TRBV30	TRBD1	.	CAWSTGTGGYGYTF	TGTGCCTGGTCGACCGGGACAGGGGGCTATGGCTACACCTTC
TRBJ2-2	TRBV6-1	TRBD2	.	CASRREVTGELFF	TGTGCCAGCAGACGGGAGGTCACCGGGGAGCTGTTTTTT
TRBJ1-3	TRBV19	.	.	CASINRPYSGNTIYF	TGTGCCAGTATCAACAGGCCTTACTCTGGAAACACCATATATTTT
TRBJ1-3	TRBV9	.	once	CASSLRGDLSGNTIYF	TGTGCCAGCAGTCTTCGCGGGGACCTCTCTGGAAACACCATATATTTT
TRBJ2-2	TRBV5-1	.	.	CASMRENTGELFF	TGCGCCAGCATGCGAGAGAACACCGGGGAGCTGTTTTTT
TRBJ1-1	TRBV5-1	TRBD1	.	CASSGQGAVTEAFF	TGCGCCAGCAGCGGACAGGGGGCAGTCACTGAAGCTTTCTTT
TRBJ1-6	TRBV2	.	.	CASSELGLTKTGSYNSPLHF	TGTGCCAGCAGTGAATTGGGCCTAACCAAGACGGGCTCCTATAATTCACCCCTCCACTTT
TRBJ2-7	TRBV19	TRBD2	.	CASSIVSGSSYEQYF	TGTGCCAGTAGTATAGTTAGCGGGAGCTCCTACGAGCAGTACTTC
TRBJ1-1	TRBV18	.	.	CASSPTRGGNTEAFF	TGTGCCAGCTCACCGACTCGAGGAGGGAACACTGAAGCTTTCTTT
TRBJ2-7	TRBV2	.	.	CASRVRPSPYEQYF	TGTGCCAGCAGAGTTCGACCATCCCCCTACGAGCAGTACTTC
TRBJ1-5	TRBV6-6	.	.	CASSYSVRNNQPQHF	TGTGCCAGCAGTTACTCGGTCAGGAACAATCAGCCCCAGCATTTT
TRBJ1-4	TRBV27	.	.	CASSLSSGREKLFF	TGTGCCAGCAGTTTATCGTCAGGGCGGGAAAAACTGTTTTTT